The rows below give T cell receptor beta chains drawn from one sample of a study of blood T cell repertoires in COVID-19. The table came from immunoSEQ multiplex PCR; TCRdb's copy has only in-frame clones and leaves some out. Of fewer than 400,000 clones in the sample, just under 90% were seen once. Sequenced input: PBMCs or T cells enriched from blood (not recorded which). Receptors originate from a woman younger than 45 who had recovered from COVID-19. The CDR3 runs from the conserved cysteine through the conserved F or W. Fields, in order: clone size, V gene, D gene, J gene, CDR3 DNA, CDR3 protein. The D gene is left open where the match is weak. Some rows have no size entry. The others give once, few or many, or a class for an expanded clone.

clone size: .
V gene: TRBV30
D gene: TRBD1
J gene: TRBJ2-7
CDR3 DNA: TGTGCCTGGAGTGTGGGACAGGTTCCCTACGAGCAGTACTTC
CDR3 protein: CAWSVGQVPYEQYF

clone size: .
V gene: TRBV30
D gene: TRBD2
J gene: TRBJ2-7
CDR3 DNA: TGTGCCTGGAGTCTAGGACTAGCGGGGAACGAGCAGTACTTC
CDR3 protein: CAWSLGLAGNEQYF

clone size: .
V gene: TRBV30
D gene: .
J gene: TRBJ1-5
CDR3 DNA: TGTGCCTGGAGTCGGGGACTTGTCAATCAGCCCCAGCATTTT
CDR3 protein: CAWSRGLVNQPQHF

clone size: .
V gene: TRBV28
D gene: .
J gene: TRBJ2-7
CDR3 DNA: TGTGCCAGCAGTTCCGTTCATGGACTACCTCGAACCTACGAGCAGTACTTC
CDR3 protein: CASSSVHGLPRTYEQYF

clone size: .
V gene: TRBV11-3
D gene: TRBD2
J gene: TRBJ2-7
CDR3 DNA: TGTGCCAGCAGCTTAGGGGGCCCGACTAGCGGGAGTCCCGAGCAGTACTTC
CDR3 protein: CASSLGGPTSGSPEQYF

clone size: few
V gene: TRBV9
D gene: TRBD1
J gene: TRBJ1-2
CDR3 DNA: TGTGCCAGCAGCGTTACCAGACAGGGCGGCCTCTATGGCTACACCTTC
CDR3 protein: CASSVTRQGGLYGYTF

clone size: .
V gene: TRBV5-6
D gene: .
J gene: TRBJ1-2
CDR3 DNA: TGTGCCAGCAGCTTGGCCAGGCCCAACTATGGCTACACCTTC
CDR3 protein: CASSLARPNYGYTF

clone size: .
V gene: TRBV28
D gene: TRBD1
J gene: TRBJ1-6
CDR3 DNA: TGTGCCAGCAGTTTACCGGGACAGGGAATAAACCGCCTCCACTTT
CDR3 protein: CASSLPGQGINRLHF

clone size: .
V gene: TRBV10-3
D gene: .
J gene: TRBJ2-1
CDR3 DNA: TGTGCCATCAGTGGACAGTGGGACAATGAGCAGTTCTTC
CDR3 protein: CAISGQWDNEQFF

clone size: .
V gene: TRBV12-3/TRBV12-4
D gene: .
J gene: TRBJ1-2
CDR3 DNA: TGTGCCAGCAGTTCAGGGTATAGCTATGGCTACACCTTC
CDR3 protein: CASSSGYSYGYTF

clone size: .
V gene: TRBV28
D gene: .
J gene: TRBJ1-5
CDR3 DNA: TGTGCCAGCAGTTTATTCAGGGGTTATAGCAATCAGCCCCAGCATTTT
CDR3 protein: CASSLFRGYSNQPQHF

clone size: .
V gene: TRBV5-1
D gene: .
J gene: TRBJ1-1
CDR3 DNA: TGCGCCAGCAGCATAGAACCAACGGGCACTGAAGCTTTCTTT
CDR3 protein: CASSIEPTGTEAFF

clone size: .
V gene: TRBV5-4
D gene: TRBD2
J gene: TRBJ2-2
CDR3 DNA: TGTGCCAGCAGCCCGGGACTAGCGGGATACACCGGGGAGCTGTTTTTT
CDR3 protein: CASSPGLAGYTGELFF

clone size: once
V gene: TRBV7-6
D gene: TRBD2
J gene: TRBJ2-1
CDR3 DNA: TGTGCCAGCAGCTTAAAAGCGGGGGGGTCTGGCAATGAGCAGTTCTTC
CDR3 protein: CASSLKAGGSGNEQFF

clone size: .
V gene: TRBV15
D gene: .
J gene: TRBJ1-2
CDR3 DNA: TGTGCCACCAGCAGAGATTTTAATGGCTACACCTTC
CDR3 protein: CATSRDFNGYTF

clone size: .
V gene: TRBV7-2
D gene: .
J gene: TRBJ2-7
CDR3 DNA: TGTGCCAGCAGCTTAGGACAGTACTACGAGCAGTACTTC
CDR3 protein: CASSLGQYYEQYF

clone size: .
V gene: TRBV5-4
D gene: .
J gene: TRBJ2-7
CDR3 DNA: TGTGCCAGCAGTCAGGGGACCTACGAGCAGTACTTC
CDR3 protein: CASSQGTYEQYF

clone size: .
V gene: TRBV12-5
D gene: TRBD1
J gene: TRBJ1-5
CDR3 DNA: TGTGCTAGTGGTTTCCCCCCTCGGGGACAGGACAATCAGCCCCAGCATTTT
CDR3 protein: CASGFPPRGQDNQPQHF

clone size: .
V gene: TRBV7-9
D gene: .
J gene: TRBJ1-2
CDR3 DNA: TGTGCCAGCAGCTTAGCGCAGGGAAAGGGTTTTGTCTACGGCTACACCTTC
CDR3 protein: CASSLAQGKGFVYGYTF

clone size: .
V gene: TRBV5-5
D gene: TRBD2
J gene: TRBJ2-1
CDR3 DNA: TGTGCCAGCAGCTTGCTTGCGGGGGGGCTCAATGAGCAGTTCTTC
CDR3 protein: CASSLLAGGLNEQFF

clone size: .
V gene: TRBV28
D gene: .
J gene: TRBJ1-2
CDR3 DNA: TGTGCCAGCAGCCTCGACGGAGGCTATGGCTACACCTTC
CDR3 protein: CASSLDGGYGYTF

clone size: few
V gene: TRBV6-1
D gene: .
J gene: TRBJ1-2
CDR3 DNA: TGTGCCAGCAGTGAAGCGCATCTTAATTTGGGGGGAAACTATGGCTACACCTTC
CDR3 protein: CASSEAHLNLGGNYGYTF

clone size: .
V gene: TRBV12-3/TRBV12-4
D gene: TRBD1
J gene: TRBJ2-2
CDR3 DNA: TGTGCCAGCAGTCTCGGGACAGGGAGGCTGTTTTTT
CDR3 protein: CASSLGTGRLFF

clone size: .
V gene: TRBV4-2
D gene: TRBD1
J gene: TRBJ1-6
CDR3 DNA: TGTGCCAGCAGCCAAGATCCTGACAGGGTTTCACCCCTCCACTTT
CDR3 protein: CASSQDPDRVSPLHF

clone size: .
V gene: TRBV3-1/TRBV3-2
D gene: .
J gene: TRBJ1-2
CDR3 DNA: TGTGCCAGCAGCCAAGATCAGGGGGGCTACACCTTC
CDR3 protein: CASSQDQGGYTF

clone size: .
V gene: TRBV7-9
D gene: .
J gene: TRBJ2-5
CDR3 DNA: TGTGCCAGCAGCCCCAGGGTTACGGAGACCCAGTACTTC
CDR3 protein: CASSPRVTETQYF

clone size: .
V gene: TRBV5-3
D gene: .
J gene: TRBJ1-4
CDR3 DNA: TGTGCCAGAAGCTTTCACAGAACGAATGAAAAACTGTTTTTT
CDR3 protein: CARSFHRTNEKLFF

clone size: once
V gene: TRBV30
D gene: .
J gene: TRBJ1-1
CDR3 DNA: TGTGCCCGGCGGTCGAGGGACACTGAAGCTTTCTTT
CDR3 protein: CARRSRDTEAFF

clone size: once
V gene: TRBV6-5
D gene: TRBD1
J gene: TRBJ1-5
CDR3 DNA: TGTGCCAGCCGCAGACAGGGTGGCAATCAGCCCCAGCATTTT
CDR3 protein: CASRRQGGNQPQHF

clone size: .
V gene: TRBV28
D gene: TRBD2
J gene: TRBJ2-1
CDR3 DNA: TGTGCCAGCAGTTTTTCGCGGGAGACCGCGGGGCAGTTCTTC
CDR3 protein: CASSFSRETAGQFF

clone size: once
V gene: TRBV5-5
D gene: TRBD1
J gene: TRBJ2-7
CDR3 DNA: TGTGCCAGCAGCCTGGGACAGGGTCCTTACGAGCAGTACTTC
CDR3 protein: CASSLGQGPYEQYF

clone size: .
V gene: TRBV24-1
D gene: TRBD1
J gene: TRBJ2-5
CDR3 DNA: TGTGCCACCAGTGGCCCAGGGGGCGCGGAGACCCAGTACTTC
CDR3 protein: CATSGPGGAETQYF

clone size: .
V gene: TRBV9
D gene: TRBD1
J gene: TRBJ2-7
CDR3 DNA: TGTGCCAGCAGCGCCATTCCTACAGGGGGCGAGCAGTACTTC
CDR3 protein: CASSAIPTGGEQYF

clone size: .
V gene: TRBV27
D gene: TRBD1
J gene: TRBJ1-1
CDR3 DNA: TGTGCCAGCAGTTTTGGACAGGGGGCAGGGGTTGGGGCTTTCTTT
CDR3 protein: CASSFGQGAGVGAFF

clone size: .
V gene: TRBV7-9
D gene: .
J gene: TRBJ1-1
CDR3 DNA: TGTGCCAGCAGCTTTTCTCTGGGGCCGAACACTGAAGCTTTCTTT
CDR3 protein: CASSFSLGPNTEAFF

clone size: .
V gene: TRBV7-2
D gene: .
J gene: TRBJ1-2
CDR3 DNA: TGTGCCAGCACCCGGGACTTTCTAGGGCGTGGCTACACCTTC
CDR3 protein: CASTRDFLGRGYTF

clone size: once
V gene: TRBV5-1
D gene: .
J gene: TRBJ1-1
CDR3 DNA: TGCGCCAGCAGCTTGGGGTCGGGCACTGAAGCTTTCTTT
CDR3 protein: CASSLGSGTEAFF

clone size: .
V gene: TRBV24-1
D gene: .
J gene: TRBJ1-5
CDR3 DNA: TGTGCCACCAGTGATGGGGGGGTCAATCAGCCCCAGCATTTT
CDR3 protein: CATSDGGVNQPQHF

clone size: .
V gene: TRBV6-1
D gene: .
J gene: TRBJ1-2
CDR3 DNA: TGTGCCAGCAGTGATTTGGCCCTCTCTTATGGCTACACCTTC
CDR3 protein: CASSDLALSYGYTF

clone size: .
V gene: TRBV28
D gene: TRBD1
J gene: TRBJ2-1
CDR3 DNA: TGTGCCAGCAGAAGCCGACAGGGCTCCTACAATGAGCAGTTCTTC
CDR3 protein: CASRSRQGSYNEQFF

clone size: .
V gene: TRBV4-3
D gene: .
J gene: TRBJ2-2
CDR3 DNA: TGCGCCAGCAGCCCAGGGTACACCGGGGAGCTGTTTTTT
CDR3 protein: CASSPGYTGELFF

clone size: .
V gene: TRBV18
D gene: .
J gene: TRBJ1-2
CDR3 DNA: TGTGCCAGCCGACACCTGAATCTTCATTCCCTGTGGGAGTCTAACGGCTACACCTTC
CDR3 protein: CASRHLNLHSLWESNGYTF

clone size: .
V gene: TRBV2
D gene: .
J gene: TRBJ1-5
CDR3 DNA: TGTGCCAGCAACGGGGGGGGCAGCAATCAGCCCCAGCATTTT
CDR3 protein: CASNGGGSNQPQHF

clone size: .
V gene: TRBV6-5
D gene: .
J gene: TRBJ1-2
CDR3 DNA: TGTGCCAGCAGTTACAGAACCCTGGGGGGGTCGAGCTACACCTTC
CDR3 protein: CASSYRTLGGSSYTF

clone size: .
V gene: TRBV18
D gene: TRBD2
J gene: TRBJ2-1
CDR3 DNA: TGTGCCAGCTCACAACTAGCGGGAGCCTACAATGAGCAGTTCTTC
CDR3 protein: CASSQLAGAYNEQFF

clone size: .
V gene: TRBV12-3/TRBV12-4
D gene: .
J gene: TRBJ1-1
CDR3 DNA: TGTGCCAGCAGTTCGAAGGGAGGAGGGGCTTTCTTT
CDR3 protein: CASSSKGGGAFF

clone size: .
V gene: TRBV30
D gene: .
J gene: TRBJ2-7
CDR3 DNA: TGTGCCTGGAGTGCCCAGTACGAGCAGTACTTC
CDR3 protein: CAWSAQYEQYF

clone size: .
V gene: TRBV2
D gene: TRBD2
J gene: TRBJ2-3
CDR3 DNA: TGTGCCAGCAGTGTCCCAAAAACTAGCGGTACTAGCACAGATACGCAGTATTTT
CDR3 protein: CASSVPKTSGTSTDTQYF

clone size: .
V gene: TRBV27
D gene: TRBD1
J gene: TRBJ1-5
CDR3 DNA: TGTGCCAGCAGTTCCGGGGACAGCCGTTTTCATTTT
CDR3 protein: CASSSGDSRFHF

clone size: .
V gene: TRBV5-1
D gene: .
J gene: TRBJ2-2
CDR3 DNA: TGCGCCAGCAGCTTGAGATGGCTGCCCGGGGAGCTGTTTTTT
CDR3 protein: CASSLRWLPGELFF

clone size: .
V gene: TRBV19
D gene: .
J gene: TRBJ1-5
CDR3 DNA: TGTGCCACCAGTCGCGACAGATCATATCAGCCCCAGCATTTT
CDR3 protein: CATSRDRSYQPQHF

clone size: .
V gene: TRBV18
D gene: TRBD1
J gene: TRBJ1-1
CDR3 DNA: TGTGCCAGCTCACCGACGGGGACAGACATGAACACTGAAGCTTTCTTT
CDR3 protein: CASSPTGTDMNTEAFF

clone size: few
V gene: TRBV15
D gene: .
J gene: TRBJ1-1
CDR3 DNA: TGTGCCACCAGCAAACGATTGCGGAACACTGAAGCTTTCTTT
CDR3 protein: CATSKRLRNTEAFF

clone size: .
V gene: TRBV4-3
D gene: TRBD2
J gene: TRBJ2-5
CDR3 DNA: TGCGCCAGCAGCCAGGGGAGGGCGTGGGGTCAAGAGACCCAGTACTTC
CDR3 protein: CASSQGRAWGQETQYF

clone size: .
V gene: TRBV23-1
D gene: .
J gene: TRBJ2-1
CDR3 DNA: TGCGCCAGCAGTCAATCGGGCAGGGCGTACAATGAGCAGTTCTTC
CDR3 protein: CASSQSGRAYNEQFF